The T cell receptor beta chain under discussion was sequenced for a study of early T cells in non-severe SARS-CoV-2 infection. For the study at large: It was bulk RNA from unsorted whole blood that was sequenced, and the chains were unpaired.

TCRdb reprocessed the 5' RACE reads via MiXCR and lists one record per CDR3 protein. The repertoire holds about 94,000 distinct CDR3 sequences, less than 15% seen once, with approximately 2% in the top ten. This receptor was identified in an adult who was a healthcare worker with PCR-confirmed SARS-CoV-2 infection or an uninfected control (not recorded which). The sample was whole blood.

This CDR3 reads CSVEDQSANSYNEQFF. In DNA form, the CDR3 reads TGCAGCGTTGAAGATCAGTCAGCCAACTCCTACAATGAGCAGTTCTTC. The rearrangement joins TRBV29-1 to TRBJ2-1; D remains unclear. Trimming removed 0 bases from V and 0 bases from J, with 12 bases in between. Per the germline V gene, CDR1 is SQVTM and CDR2 is ANQGSEA. CDR3 size: 16 residues.